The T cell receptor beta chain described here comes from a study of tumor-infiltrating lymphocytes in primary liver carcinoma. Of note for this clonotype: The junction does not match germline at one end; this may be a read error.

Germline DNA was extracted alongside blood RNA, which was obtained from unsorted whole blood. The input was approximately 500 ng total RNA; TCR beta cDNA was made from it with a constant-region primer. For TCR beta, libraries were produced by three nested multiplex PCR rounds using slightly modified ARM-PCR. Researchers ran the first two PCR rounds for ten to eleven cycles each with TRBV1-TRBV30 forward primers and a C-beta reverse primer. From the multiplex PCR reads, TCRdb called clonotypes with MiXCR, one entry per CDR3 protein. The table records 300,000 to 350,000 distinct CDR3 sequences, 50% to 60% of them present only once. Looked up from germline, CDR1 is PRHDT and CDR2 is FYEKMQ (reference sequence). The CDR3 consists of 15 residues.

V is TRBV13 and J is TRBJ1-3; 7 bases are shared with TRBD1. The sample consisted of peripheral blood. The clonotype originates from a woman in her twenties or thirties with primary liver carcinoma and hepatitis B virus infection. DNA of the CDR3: TGTGCCAGCAGGAGGCAGGGGGTGGCTGGAAGCACCATATATTTT. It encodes CASRRQGVAGSTIYF.